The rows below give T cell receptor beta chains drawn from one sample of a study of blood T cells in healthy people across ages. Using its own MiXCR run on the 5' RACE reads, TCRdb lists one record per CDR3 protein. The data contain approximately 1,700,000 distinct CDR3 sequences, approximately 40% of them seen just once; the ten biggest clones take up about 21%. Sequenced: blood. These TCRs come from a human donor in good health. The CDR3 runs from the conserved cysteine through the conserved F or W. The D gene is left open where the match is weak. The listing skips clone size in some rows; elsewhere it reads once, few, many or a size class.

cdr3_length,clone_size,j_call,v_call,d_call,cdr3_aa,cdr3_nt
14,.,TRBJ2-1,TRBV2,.,CASFLGRAPNEQFF,TGTGCCAGCTTCCTTGGGAGAGCCCCCAATGAGCAGTTCTTC
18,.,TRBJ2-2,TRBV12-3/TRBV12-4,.,CASTPRGTRDKSTGELFF,TGTGCCAGCACACCTAGGGGGACTCGGGACAAGAGCACCGGGGAGCTGTTTTTT
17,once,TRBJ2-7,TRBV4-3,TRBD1,CASSQKIGGTGSYEQNF,TGCGCCAGCAGCCAAAAAATCGGCGGGACAGGTTCCTACGAGCAGAACTTC
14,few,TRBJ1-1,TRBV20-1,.,CSAYPQGRGTEAFF,TGCAGTGCCTACCCCCAGGGAAGGGGCACTGAAGCTTTCTTT
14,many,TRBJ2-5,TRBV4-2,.,CASSRSGRDETQYF,TGTGCCAGCAGCCGATCCGGCAGGGATGAGACCCAGTACTTC
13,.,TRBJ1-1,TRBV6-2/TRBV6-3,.,CASIDRYYTEAFF,TGTGCCAGCATTGACAGGTATTACACTGAAGCTTTCTTT
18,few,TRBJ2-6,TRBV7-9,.,CASSYSRGPSSGANVLTF,TGTGCCAGCAGCTACTCAAGAGGGCCGAGCTCTGGGGCCAACGTCCTGACTTTC
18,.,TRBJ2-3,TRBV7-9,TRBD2,CASSSRSSSGGAADTQYF,TGTGCCAGCAGCTCCCGCTCCTCTAGCGGGGGGGCCGCAGATACGCAGTATTTT
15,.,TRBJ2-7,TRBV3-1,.,CASSPQQGTFDEQYF,TGTGCCAGCAGCCCGCAGCAGGGGACGTTCGACGAGCAGTACTTC
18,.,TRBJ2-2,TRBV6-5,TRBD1,CASSYVGTAPSNTGELFF,TGTGCCAGCAGTTACGTCGGGACAGCTCCGTCCAACACCGGGGAGCTGTTTTTT
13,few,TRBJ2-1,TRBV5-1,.,CASSLTHYNEQFF,TGCGCCAGCAGCTTGACTCATTACAATGAGCAGTTCTTC
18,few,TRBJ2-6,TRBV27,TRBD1,CASSFYNPQGAGANVLTF,TGTGCCAGCAGTTTTTATAACCCCCAGGGGGCTGGGGCCAACGTCCTGACTTTC
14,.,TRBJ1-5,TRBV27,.,CASKLGGSNQPQHF,TGTGCTAGCAAACTAGGAGGCAGCAATCAGCCCCAGCATTTT
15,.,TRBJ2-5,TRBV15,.,CATSSRLVDGETQYF,TGTGCCACCAGCAGTAGACTAGTGGACGGGGAGACCCAGTACTTC
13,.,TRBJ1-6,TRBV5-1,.,CASSTWTDSPLHF,TGCGCCAGCAGCACATGGACAGATTCACCCCTCCACTTT
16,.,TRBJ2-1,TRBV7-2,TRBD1,CTSSSRGREGYNEQFF,TGTACCAGCAGCTCCAGGGGGCGTGAAGGCTACAATGAGCAGTTCTTC
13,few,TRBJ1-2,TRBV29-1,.,CSVQRGKDYGYTF,TGCAGCGTTCAAAGGGGCAAGGACTATGGCTACACCTTC
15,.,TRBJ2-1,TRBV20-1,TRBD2,CSGTTGGASDNEQFF,TGCAGTGGCACGACGGGGGGGGCCAGCGACAATGAGCAGTTCTTC
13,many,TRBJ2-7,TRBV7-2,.,CASSLHTGREQYF,TGTGCCAGCAGCTTACATACCGGTCGGGAGCAGTACTTC
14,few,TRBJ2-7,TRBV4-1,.,CASSQDWKDSEQYF,TGCGCCAGCAGCCAAGATTGGAAGGACAGCGAGCAGTACTTC